A single sample is the source of the 11 T cell receptor beta chains below, sequenced in a study of cytomegalovirus exposure and HLA in healthy donors. Both 60 Vbeta primers and 13 Jbeta primers went into the PCR. The data were produced by immunoSEQ multiplex PCR, yet TCRdb's version contains in-frame clones alone and is incomplete. The sample lists a few hundred thousand clones; around 83% were seen once. Sequencing input: PBMCs. The receptors stem from a girl aged 5-17 years in good health and CMV-seronegative.

The V call is TRBV14, the J call TRBJ2-7; TRBD1 aligns across 8 bases. From germline, CDR1 is SGHDN and CDR2 FVKESK. The junction had 9 bases not matched to a gene; V was cut back by 4 bases and J by 7 bases. CDR3 size: 14 residues. The DNA of the CDR3 is TGTGCCAGCAGCCTTGGGGACAGGCCTTTTGAGCAGTACTTC. Residues: CASSLGDRPFEQYF.

The chain couples TRBV13 to TRBJ2-5, with TRBD2 matching 12 bases. Germline V CDR1 and CDR2: PRHDT, FYEKMQ (reference sequence). The CDR3 spans 19 residues. Trimming took 2 bases from V and 3 from J; bases not matched to a gene: 13. CDR3 DNA: TGTGCCAGCAGCTTAATTTTGGCTAGCGGGGGGGCCGTGGAAGAGACCCAGTACTTC. It encodes CASSLILASGGAVEETQYF.

This chain uses TRBV27 with TRBJ2-7, with D uncertain. Germline V CDR1 and CDR2: MNHEY, SMNVEV (reference sequence). V dropped 5 bases and J dropped 2 bases, with 4 bases sitting between them. The CDR3 sequence is 11 residues long. The CDR3 protein is CASSPTYEQYF. The CDR3 nucleotides read TGTGCCAGCAGTCCTACCTACGAGCAGTACTTC.

V gene TRBV6-5 combines with J gene TRBJ2-1, with 9 bases identical to TRBD2. Per the germline V gene, CDR1 is MNHEY and CDR2 is SVGAGI. The V and J ends lost 2 bases and 7 bases, in that order; junction bases with no gene match: 6. There are 15 residues in the CDR3. CDR3 sequence reads: CASSYGVSGSNEQFF. The CDR3 coding sequence is TGTGCCAGCAGTTACGGCGTTAGCGGGAGTAATGAGCAGTTCTTC.

This chain connects TRBV28 to TRBJ1-2, with 7 bases aligning to TRBD1. Trimming at V came to 3 bases and at J to 4 bases, leaving 8 bases not matched to a gene. Germline CDR1 reads MDHEN; CDR2 reads SYDVKM. The CDR3 loop spans 15 amino acids. The CDR3 nucleotides read TGTGCCAGCAGTTTGGGGGGACAGTTTTTCTATGGCTACACCTTC. This sequence encodes CASSLGGQFFYGYTF.

The rearrangement joins TRBV28 to TRBJ2-1; TRBD1 might be the D (5 bases). CDR1 and CDR2 from the germline V gene are MDHEN and SYDVKM. The V end was cut by 9 bases, the J end by 9 bases, with 15 bases between. The CDR3 has 12 residues. For the CDR3, the DNA is TGTGCCAGTTCGTGGGCAGGGATTGAGCAGTTCTTC. Protein sequence: CASSWAGIEQFF.

Many counts were recorded for this clone. V is TRBV2 and J is TRBJ2-1, with TRBD2 identical over 11 bases. The CDR3 covers 15 residues. The germline V gene has CDR1 SNHLY and CDR2 FYNNEI. The V gene end was trimmed by 4 bases and the J gene end by 4 bases; junction bases not matched to a gene: 3. The CDR3 nucleotides read TGTGCCAGCAGTGTGTCTAGCGGGGGGTACAATGAGCAGTTCTTC. It translates to CASSVSSGGYNEQFF.

The chain combines TRBV28 with TRBJ1-3, with 9 bases matching TRBD1. Unmatched junction bases numbered 3, after V lost 2 bases and J lost 4 bases. Germline assignment: CDR1 MDHEN and CDR2 SYDVKM. CDR3 length: 15 residues. The CDR3 sequence: CASSLVGTGGNTIYF. In DNA form, the CDR3 reads TGTGCCAGCAGTTTAGTAGGGACAGGGGGAAACACCATATATTTT.

The CDR3 loop reads CASSYNLGQGTYEQYF. The CDR3 nucleotides read TGTGCCAGCAGTTACAATTTGGGGCAGGGGACCTACGAGCAGTACTTC. The chain combines TRBV6-5 with TRBJ2-7, with D possibly matching TRBD1 (6 bases). Trimming cost V 2 bases and J 2 bases, with 16 bases left between them. CDR3 length: 16 residues. Germline assignment: CDR1 MNHEY and CDR2 SVGAGI.

The CDR3: CASSESVGGSGNEQFF. CDR3 DNA: TGCGCCAGCAGTGAGTCTGTTGGAGGGAGTGGGAATGAGCAGTTCTTC. The chain employs TRBV10-2 and TRBJ2-1, with D possibly TRBD2 on 6 matching bases. Germline-derived CDR1 and CDR2 are WSHSY and SAAADI. V was trimmed by 0 bases and J by 7 bases, leaving 16 bases between them. The CDR3 has 16 amino acids.

The rearrangement joins TRBV30 to TRBJ1-2, with unresolved D. CDR3 length equals 11 residues. CDR1 GTSNPN and CDR2 SVGIG come from the germline V gene (reference sequence). V lost 4 bases, J lost 2 bases, and 5 bases lay in between. The CDR3 sequence: CAWNRNYGYTF. CDR3 nucleotide sequence: TGTGCCTGGAACCGGAACTATGGCTACACCTTC.